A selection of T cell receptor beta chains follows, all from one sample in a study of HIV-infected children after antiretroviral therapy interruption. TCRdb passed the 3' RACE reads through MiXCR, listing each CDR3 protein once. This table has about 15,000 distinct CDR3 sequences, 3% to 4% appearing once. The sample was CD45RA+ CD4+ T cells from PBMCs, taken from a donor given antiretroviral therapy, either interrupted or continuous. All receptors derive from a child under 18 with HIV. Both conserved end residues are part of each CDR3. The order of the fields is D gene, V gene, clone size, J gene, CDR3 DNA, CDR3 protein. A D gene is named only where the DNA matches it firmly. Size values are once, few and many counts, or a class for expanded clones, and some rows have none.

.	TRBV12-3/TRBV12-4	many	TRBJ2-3	TGTGCCAGCAGCCCCGAGTTCACAGATACGCAGTATTTT	CASSPEFTDTQYF
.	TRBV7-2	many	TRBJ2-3	TGTGCCAGCAGCTTAGGTGGACTGGGGGCGGATACGCAGTATTTT	CASSLGGLGADTQYF
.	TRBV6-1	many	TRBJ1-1	TGTGCCAGCAAGGAGGCGTATAACACTGAAGCTTTCTTT	CASKEAYNTEAFF
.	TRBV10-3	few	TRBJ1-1	TGTGCCACTAAGAAAGTGGGCACTGAAGCTTTCTTT	CATKKVGTEAFF
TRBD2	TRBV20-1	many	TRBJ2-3	TGCAGTGCTAGCGGGGCCCCGACTAGCGGGGGAGCTGATACGCAGTATTTT	CSASGAPTSGGADTQYF
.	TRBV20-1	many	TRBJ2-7	TGCAGTGCTAGCCGCAGGGCTACCTACGAGCAGTACTTC	CSASRRATYEQYF
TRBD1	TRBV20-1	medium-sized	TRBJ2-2	TGCAGTGCTAGAGAAAGGGGGCCGAAGGCTGGGGAGCTGTTTTTT	CSARERGPKAGELFF
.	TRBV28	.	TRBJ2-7	TGTGCCAGCAGTGCCACCTACGAGCAGTACTTC	CASSATYEQYF
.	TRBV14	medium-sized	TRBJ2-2	TGTGCCAGCAGCCAAGTAGCAAACGGGGAGCTGTTTTTT	CASSQVANGELFF
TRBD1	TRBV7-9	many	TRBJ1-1	TGTGCCAGCAGCTCAGGACAGGGGTACACTGAAGCTTTCTTT	CASSSGQGYTEAFF
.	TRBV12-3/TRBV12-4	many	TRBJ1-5	TGTGCCAGCAGTTTTGGGCCTAAAAATCAGCCCCAGCATTTT	CASSFGPKNQPQHF
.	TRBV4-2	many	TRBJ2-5	TGTGCCAGCAGCTTGGGGAAGGGGCAAGAGACCCAGTACTTC	CASSLGKGQETQYF
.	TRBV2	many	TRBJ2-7	TGTGCCACACGCAAGACTCCTTCCTACGAGCAGTACTTC	CATRKTPSYEQYF
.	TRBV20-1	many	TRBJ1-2	TGCAGTGCTATGGGGGAGGAAGGCTACACCTTC	CSAMGEEGYTF
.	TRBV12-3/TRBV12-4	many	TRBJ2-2	TGTGCCAGCAAGGACGGGCTAAACACCGGGGAGCTGTTTTTT	CASKDGLNTGELFF
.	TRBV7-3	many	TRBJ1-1	TGTGCCAGCAGCTTAAGGAGACAGCTCATGAACACTGAAGCTTTCTTT	CASSLRRQLMNTEAFF
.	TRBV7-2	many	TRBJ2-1	TGTGCCAGCAGCCCGCGGGCCAGCTCCTACAATGAGCAGTTCTTC	CASSPRASSYNEQFF
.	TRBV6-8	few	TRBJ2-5	TGTGCCAGCAGCGCGACTGGGTTAGACACCCAGTACTTT	CASSATGLDTQYF
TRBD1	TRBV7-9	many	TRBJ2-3	TGTGCCAGCAGCCGATCGCCGGGACAGGAAACTAATACGCAGTATTTT	CASSRSPGQETNTQYF
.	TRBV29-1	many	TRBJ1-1	TGCAGCGTTGACAAAGACGGGAACACTGAAGCTTTCTTT	CSVDKDGNTEAFF
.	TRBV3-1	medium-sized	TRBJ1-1	TGTGCCAGCAGCCAAAAGGGGAACACTGAAGCTTTCTTT	CASSQKGNTEAFF
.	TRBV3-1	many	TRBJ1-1	TGTGCCAGCAGCCAAGAAGGGGGTTGGGTTTTCTTT	CASSQEGGWVFF
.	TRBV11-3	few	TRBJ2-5	TGTGCCAGCAGCTCATTCAGGGCCCAAGAGACCCAGTACTTC	CASSSFRAQETQYF
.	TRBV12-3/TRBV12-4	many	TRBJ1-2	TGTGCCACCCCCGAACCTCTTCGGCGCGATGGCTACACCTTC	CATPEPLRRDGYTF
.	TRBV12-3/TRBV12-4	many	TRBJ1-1	TGTGCCAGCAGCCGCCGGACAAACACTGAAGCTTTCTTT	CASSRRTNTEAFF
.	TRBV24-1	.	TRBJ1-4	TGTGCCACCAGTGATTCGACCGAGCCAACTAATGAAAAACTGTTTTTT	CATSDSTEPTNEKLFF
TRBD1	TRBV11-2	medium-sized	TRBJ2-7	TGTGCCAGCAGCTTAAACCGGGACAGCTCCTACGAGCAGTACTTC	CASSLNRDSSYEQYF
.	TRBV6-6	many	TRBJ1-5	TGTGCCAGCAGTGATGTGGGGGGCGATAACAACCAGGCTCCGCTTTTT	CASSDVGGDNNQAPLF
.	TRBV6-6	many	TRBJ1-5	TGTGCCAGCAGTACAGGTTTGAGCAATCAGCCCCAGCATTTT	CASSTGLSNQPQHF
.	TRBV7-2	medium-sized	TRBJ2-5	TGTGCCAGCAGCTTATACAGGGACCAAGAGACCCAGTACTTC	CASSLYRDQETQYF
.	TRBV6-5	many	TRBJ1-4	TGTGCCAGCAGTTCCCAAGGAGCTAATGAAAAACTGTTTTTT	CASSSQGANEKLFF
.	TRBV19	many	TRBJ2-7	TGTGCCAGCAGTATACGGCTGGGCTCCTATGAACAGTACTTC	CASSIRLGSYEQYF
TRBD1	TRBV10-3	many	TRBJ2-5	TGTGCCATCAGTCCCGGGACAGAAACCCTAGACACCCAGTACTTC	CAISPGTETLDTQYF
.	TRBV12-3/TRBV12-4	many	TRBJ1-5	TGTGCCAGCAGTAACGGGCTTTTCAATCAGCCCCAGCATTTT	CASSNGLFNQPQHF
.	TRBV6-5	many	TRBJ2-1	TGTGCCAGCAGACGGGGCTTAGATAATGAGCAGTTCTTC	CASRRGLDNEQFF
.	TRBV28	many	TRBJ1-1	TGTGCCAGTGCGGACAGGAACACTGAAGCTTTCTTT	CASADRNTEAFF
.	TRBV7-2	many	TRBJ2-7	TGTGCCAGCAGCCTACGGGCTCCTTCCTACGAGCAGTACTTC	CASSLRAPSYEQYF